The source of this T cell receptor beta chain is a study of cytomegalovirus exposure and HLA in healthy donors. General study findings and limits: Cytomegalovirus association was assigned to some 160 TCR beta chains. In a later analysis, V- and J-gene trimming of beta chains associated with a DCLRE1C missense variant, replicated independently. Among TCR beta chains of equal frequency, HLA-associated ones were more clonally expanded in a later analysis. Versus the roughly 690-donor mean, an Asian-associated ancestry cluster reportedly showed fewer N-insertions in a later analysis.

The CDR3 consists of 16 residues. J gave up 8 bases and V 2 bases, and 9 bases lay outside the gene matches. The germline V gene encodes CDR1 MNHEY and CDR2 SMNVEV (reference sequence). In the PCR, 60 Vbeta and 13 Jbeta primers were used. TCRdb's table, derived via immunoSEQ multiplex PCR, lists solely in-frame clones and lacks some. The sample consists of 150,000 or so clones, 77% of them appearing once. This clone has only one observation. What it binds is unknown. This chain links TRBV27 with TRBJ1-2; TRBD1 matches 12 bases. The sequenced material came from PBMCs. The TCR originated in a male donor in good health and CMV-seropositive. The CDR3 DNA reads as TGTGCCAGCAGTTTAGCCGGGACAGGGGGCACTGGAGGCTACACCTTC. Residues: CASSLAGTGGTGGYTF.